This passage covers 2 T cell receptor beta chains from one sample sequenced in a study of blood T cell repertoires in COVID-19. The repertoire was sequenced with immunoSEQ multiplex PCR; TCRdb's copy has only in-frame clones and lacks some. The sample lists 120,000 to 150,000 clones, roughly 87% occurring once. The sequenced sample was peripheral blood. Receptors were obtained from a woman aged 45-60 years with acute or convalescent COVID-19.

The chain uses TRBV19 and TRBJ1-3, with 8 bases identical to TRBD1. The J segment lost 4 bases and the V segment lost 7 bases, leaving 6 bases of the junction unmatched. The germline CDR1 and CDR2 sequences are LNHDA and SQIVND (reference sequence). This CDR3 region has 14 residues. The CDR3 nucleotides read TGTGCCAGTACCGTGGACAGGGCGGGAAACACCATATATTTT. Its translation: CASTVDRAGNTIYF.

The rearrangement joins TRBV10-3 to TRBJ1-1; 9 positions agree with TRBD1. V shed 5 bases, J shed 0 bases, and the junction held 7 bases outside the gene matches. CDR3 length equals 16 residues. CDR1 is ENHRY, CDR2 SYGVKD, per germline. Here the CDR3 reads CAISSGTGLLNTEAFF. CDR3 DNA: TGTGCCATCAGTTCTGGGACAGGGCTACTGAACACTGAAGCTTTCTTT.